This T cell receptor beta chain was recorded in a study of CD8 T cells in ankylosing spondylitis. Making use of molecular barcodes, quantitative 5'-RACE generated TCR beta libraries. MiXCR, applied by TCRdb to the 5' RACE reads, yields one record per CDR3 protein. The sample has about 35,000 distinct CDR3 sequences; less than 4% are singletons. The CDR3 has 12 residues. Germline loops: CDR1 SGDLS, CDR2 YYNGEE. V was clipped by 3 bases and J by 6 bases, with 8 bases between them. In this sample, this clonotype turned up many times. V gene TRBV9 combines with J gene TRBJ2-3; D not resolved. Material: blood, either unsorted or a sorted T cell fraction (not recorded which). The TCR originated in a male donor with ankylosing spondylitis or in good health (not recorded which). The CDR3: CASSATLDTQYF. In DNA, the CDR3 is TGTGCCAGCAGCGCCACCTTGGATACGCAGTATTTT.